This T cell receptor beta chain originates from a study of cytomegalovirus exposure and HLA in healthy donors. Amplification used 60 Vbeta primers and 13 Jbeta primers. Produced via immunoSEQ multiplex PCR; TCRdb's table is partial and in-frame only. The repertoire table contains just under 90,000 clones. As for the donors, each was a healthy bone marrow donor. This CDR3 region has 16 residues. V dropped 4 bases and J dropped 4 bases, with 20 bases sitting between them. Germline-derived CDR1 and CDR2 are SGDLS and YYNGEE. Regarding the study as a whole: Overall, about 160 TCR beta chains were annotated as cytomegalovirus-associated.

With respect to this clone: Its antigen is not known.

The TCR was taken from a girl aged 10-17 years in good health and CMV-seropositive. This chain connects TRBV9 to TRBJ2-5; possibly TRBD2 for D (6 bases). Sequenced: PBMCs. This chain's CDR3 is CASSPRGGGKRETQYF. CDR3 in DNA: TGTGCCAGCAGCCCCCGCGGAGGAGGGAAGAGAGAGACCCAGTACTTC.